This entry lists 20 T cell receptor beta chains sequenced from one sample in a study of T cells after yellow fever vaccination. TCRdb processed the 5' RACE reads anew with MiXCR; each CDR3 protein has one entry. The data contain about 320,000 distinct CDR3 sequences, about 10% of them singletons. Specimen: CD4+ T cells sorted from PBMCs, collected 45 days after the yellow fever booster vaccination. The receptors shown here come from a man between 18 and 35 years old who received the YFV17D yellow fever vaccine.

The genes are TRBV2 and TRBJ2-1; TRBD2 might be the D (5 bases). The V and J ends lost 5 bases and 10 bases respectively, with 12 bases between them. The germline CDR1 and CDR2 sequences are SNHLY and FYNNEI. CDR3 length: 12 residues. The CDR3 nucleotides are TGTGCCAGCAGTAGGATTGGAGGCGAGCAGTTCTTC. Translation: CASSRIGGEQFF.

This clonotype was counted between two and nine times. The rearrangement joins TRBV6-5 to TRBJ2-1, with D unresolved. Per germline, CDR1 MNHEY and CDR2 SVGAGI. V was trimmed by 5 bases and J by 8 bases, leaving 7 bases between them. The CDR3 runs 11 residues. In nucleotides, the CDR3 is TGTGCCAGCAGTACCGGCCATGAGCAGTTCTTC. This codes for CASSTGHEQFF.

In this sample, this clonotype turned up a few times. The chain recombines TRBV7-2 with TRBJ2-3; a weak D match, TRBD2 (5 bases). Germline V CDR1 and CDR2: SGHTA, FQGNSA. The V gene lost 3 bases and the J gene lost 2 bases, with 12 bases spanning the gap. The CDR3 extends over 15 amino acids. This CDR3 reads CASSFIGGSTDTQYF. CDR3 DNA sequence: TGTGCCAGCAGCTTCATCGGAGGATCCACAGATACGCAGTATTTT.

The chain couples TRBV6-5 to TRBJ2-5; 7 nucleotides match TRBD1. The germline gives CDR1 MNHEY, CDR2 SVGAGI. This CDR3 is 15 amino acids long. V trimming: 5 bases; J trimming: 4 bases; junction bases outside the gene matches: 10. As DNA, the CDR3 is TGTGCCAGCAGTCGCCTCGGGACAGTGGGAGAGACCCAGTACTTC. Protein: CASSRLGTVGETQYF.

The chain couples TRBV28 to TRBJ2-5; D uncertain. Germline lookup yields CDR1 MDHEN and CDR2 SYDVKM. Trimming stripped 1 base from V and 6 bases from J, with 15 bases between. The CDR3 is made up of 15 amino acids. DNA for the CDR3: TGTGCCAGCAGTTTATCCCTGGTCGTGTTGAAGACCCAGTACTTC. As protein: CASSLSLVVLKTQYF.

This clonotype was counted at least ten times. The CDR3 sequence: CASSPGGYEQYF. In nucleotides, the CDR3 is TGTGCCAGCAGCCCTGGGGGCTACGAGCAGTACTTC. The chain carries TRBV7-6 and TRBJ2-7; the D gene could be TRBD1 or TRBD2 (5 bases each). This CDR3 is built from 12 residues. Trimming removed 5 bases from V and 3 bases from J, with 8 bases in between. Germline V gene lookup returns CDR1 SGHVS and CDR2 FNYEAQ.

This clonotype was counted a few times. The rearrangement joins TRBV20-1 to TRBJ1-1; the D is unclear. The V end was cut by 5 bases, the J end by 3 bases, with 7 bases between. Germline values: CDR1 DFQATT, CDR2 SNEGSKA (reference sequence). CDR3 length: 11 residues. The chain's CDR3 is CSAWADTEAFF. CDR3 DNA sequence: TGCAGTGCTTGGGCGGACACTGAAGCTTTCTTT.

V gene TRBV9 combines with J gene TRBJ1-1; D is unclear. The germline gives CDR1 SGDLS, CDR2 YYNGEE. Trimming stripped 5 bases from V and 3 bases from J, with 8 bases between. CDR3 size: 12 residues. The CDR3 region has the DNA TGTGCCAGCAGTCGTTTACACACTGAAGCTTTCTTT. It codes for CASSRLHTEAFF.

This clonotype was counted a few times. This chain uses TRBV28 with TRBJ1-5, with a possible D match to TRBD1 (5 bases). This CDR3 region has 13 residues. Deletions cut 6 bases from V and 9 bases from J, with 15 bases between. Germline assignment: CDR1 MDHEN and CDR2 SYDVKM. CDR3 amino acids: CASSPGGSRPQHF. CDR3 nucleotide sequence: TGTGCCAGCAGCCCGGGGGGGAGCAGGCCCCAGCATTTT.

The rearrangement uses TRBV30 and TRBJ1-1; D is unclear. Trimming left V 3 bases short and J 3 bases short, with 2 bases between. The CDR3 extends over 10 amino acids. Germline CDR1 reads GTSNPN; CDR2 reads SVGIG (reference sequence). This chain's CDR3 is CAWSHTEAFF. CDR3 bases: TGTGCCTGGAGCCACACTGAAGCTTTCTTT.

The chain combines TRBV20-1 with TRBJ1-1; D ambiguous. CDR1 is DFQATT and CDR2 is SNEGSKA in the germline V gene (reference sequence). Trimming stripped 0 bases from V and 6 bases from J, with 17 bases between. The CDR3 is 15 residues long. CDR3 sequence (DNA): TGCAGTGCTAGAGATAGAGTGTCGGGGAGGGCTGAAGCTTTCTTT. Translating gives CSARDRVSGRAEAFF.

The chain links TRBV19 to TRBJ1-2; D is uncertain. The CDR3 is 11 residues long. From germline, CDR1 is LNHDA and CDR2 SQIVND (reference sequence). Trimming removed 8 bases from V and 8 bases from J, with 12 bases in between. Here the CDR3 reads CASRRREGYTF. In DNA form, the CDR3 reads TGTGCCAGTCGGAGACGAGAAGGCTACACCTTC.

This clonotype was recorded at least ten times. The chain couples TRBV6-6 to TRBJ2-3; D is perhaps TRBD2 (5 bases). CDR3 length equals 13 residues. V was cut by 8 bases and J by 0 bases, with 9 bases left in between. Germline CDR1 MNHNY, CDR2 SVGAGI (reference sequence). CDR3 loop: CASRGSSTDTQYF. The DNA of the CDR3 is TGTGCCAGCCGCGGGTCTAGCACAGATACGCAGTATTTT.

This rearrangement joins TRBV5-1 to TRBJ1-2; 8 bases fit TRBD1. CDR1 is SGHRS and CDR2 is YFSETQ in the germline V gene. The V and J ends lost 5 bases and 3 bases, in that order; junction bases with no gene match: 9. The CDR3 contains 15 residues. CDR3 nucleotides: TGCGCCAGCAGGGATGCAGGGGGCGCCGACTATGGCTACACCTTC. Its translation is CASRDAGGADYGYTF.

Ten or more counts support this clonotype. The chain carries TRBV12-3 or TRBV12-4 and TRBJ1-2, with D perhaps TRBD1 (5 bases). The ends were cut back, 6 bases at V and 4 bases at J, with 9 bases in the middle. The CDR3 consists of 12 residues. CDR3 protein: CASRAGSYGYTF. CDR3 DNA sequence: TGTGCCAGCAGAGCAGGGTCCTATGGCTACACCTTC.

The rearrangement joins TRBV19 to TRBJ1-2, with D tentatively TRBD1 (5 bases). The CDR3 is made up of 16 amino acids. Trimming removed 0 bases at V and 0 bases at J, with 11 bases between. The germline CDR1 and CDR2 sequences are LNHDA and SQIVND (reference sequence). The CDR3 region has the DNA TGTGCCAGTAGTATAGAGGAGGGACCGGCTAACTATGGCTACACCTTC. The encoded protein is CASSIEEGPANYGYTF.

This clonotype was seen only a few times. The chain joins TRBV3-1 to TRBJ2-5; 7 nucleotides line up with TRBD1. Germline values: CDR1 LGHDT, CDR2 YNNKEL (reference sequence). The CDR3 spans 14 residues. J lost 4 bases, V lost 7 bases, and 9 bases had no gene match. Written as DNA, the CDR3 is TGTGCCAGCACCCGATTTGAGGGGGCAGAGACCCAGTACTTC. Its translation is CASTRFEGAETQYF.

This clonotype was detected a few times. The V gene is TRBV28, the J gene TRBJ1-1; the match to TRBD1 covers 7 bases. Germline V CDR1 and CDR2: MDHEN, SYDVKM. This CDR3 spans 12 amino acids. Unmatched junction bases numbered 9, after V lost 7 bases and J lost 10 bases. This CDR3 is CASMDHGQVAFF. The CDR3 DNA reads TGTGCCAGCATGGATCACGGACAGGTAGCTTTCTTT.

This chain links TRBV7-8 with TRBJ1-2; 9 nucleotides line up with TRBD1. Germline CDR1 is SGHVS and CDR2 is FQNEAQ. This CDR3 has 14 amino acids. Germline trimming cut 5 bases from V and 6 bases from J; bases unmatched to any gene: 7. The CDR3, as DNA: TGTGCCAGCAGCCGCCGGGACAGGGTTAATGGCTACACCTTC. It yields the protein CASSRRDRVNGYTF.

This clonotype was seen more than once but under ten times. V and J are TRBV10-2 and TRBJ2-5, with D perhaps given as TRBD1 or TRBD2 (6 bases each). The V end lost 8 bases, the J end lost 4 bases, and 14 bases lay between the germline ends. The germline V gene encodes CDR1 WSHSY and CDR2 SAAADI. The CDR3 length is 13 residues. The CDR3: CASQTGGAETQYF. Written as DNA, the CDR3 is TGCGCCAGCCAGACAGGAGGGGCAGAGACCCAGTACTTC.